The 26 T cell receptor beta chains below come from one sample, sequenced in a study of T cell repertoires and HLA-DP antigens. These receptors lack a known antigen. Clones were read by immunoSEQ multiplex PCR, and TCRdb kept only the in-frame ones, dropping some. Found here are over 60,000 clones, around four fifths of them singletons; the top ten hold roughly 1.5%. What was sequenced was CD4+ T cells from PBMCs. These receptors all stem from a man in his fifties or sixties in good health and CMV-seronegative.

The chain couples TRBV19 to TRBJ2-5; D may be TRBD2 (6 bases). Trimming shortened V by 3 bases and J by 6 bases, and 14 bases separated the two germline ends. Germline CDR1 reads LNHDA; CDR2 reads SQIVND (reference sequence). The CDR3 runs to 14 residues. The DNA of the CDR3 is TGTGCCAGTAGTATGGGCAGGGAGGTGAAGACCCAGTACTTC. This encodes CASSMGREVKTQYF.

This clone has a single count. The chain links TRBV19 to TRBJ1-3, with D perhaps matching TRBD1 (6 bases). The CDR3 has 17 amino acids. Trimming removed 5 bases at V and 0 bases at J, with 17 bases between. Germline V gene data show CDR1 as LNHDA and CDR2 as SQIVND (reference sequence). The CDR3 bases are TGTGCCAGTAGTCACCCCTACGACAGGAACTCTGGAAACACCATATATTTT. The encoded protein is CASSHPYDRNSGNTIYF. Complete variable domain (other parts from reference TRBV19 and TRBJ1-3): DGGITQSPKYLFRKEGQNVTLSCEQNLNHDAMYWYRQDPGQGLRLIYYSQIVNDFQKGDIAEGYSVSREKKESFPLTVTSAQKNPTAFYLCASSHPYDRNSGNTIYFGEGSWLTVV.

V usage is TRBV19 and J usage is TRBJ2-3; no clear D. Looked up from germline, CDR1 is LNHDA and CDR2 is SQIVND (reference sequence). V lost 3 bases, J lost 2 bases, and 12 bases lay in between. The CDR3 sequence is 15 residues long. The CDR3 sequence is CASSMVLGTTDTQYF. CDR3 sequence (DNA): TGTGCCAGTAGTATGGTGTTGGGCACCACAGATACGCAGTATTTT.

The chain uses TRBV15 and TRBJ1-4; possibly TRBD1 for D (6 bases). V was clipped by 0 bases and J by 7 bases, with 12 bases between them. The CDR3 runs to 15 residues. Germline loops: CDR1 LNHNV, CDR2 YYDKDF (reference sequence). CDR3 coding DNA: TGTGCCACCAGCAGAGATGGGGGGGCGGTTGAAAAACTGTTTTTT. Its protein is CATSRDGGAVEKLFF.

V usage is TRBV4-3 and J usage is TRBJ2-1, with 12 bases aligning to TRBD2. The CDR3 extends over 15 amino acids. V gave up 4 bases and J gave up 8 bases; unmatched junction bases: 6. From germline, CDR1 is LGHNA and CDR2 YSLEER. CDR3 DNA sequence: TGCGCCAGCAGCCTGACTAGCGGGAGTATCGATGAGCAGTTCTTC. This codes for CASSLTSGSIDEQFF.

This rearrangement joins TRBV7-2 to TRBJ1-5; the D is unclear. V was cut by 4 bases and J by 6 bases, with 10 bases left in between. Per germline, CDR1 SGHTA and CDR2 FQGNSA. The CDR3 has 13 amino acids. The CDR3 sequence: CASSSFSSQPQHF. Written as DNA, the CDR3 is TGTGCCAGCAGCTCATTTTCAAGTCAGCCCCAGCATTTT.

CDR3 coding DNA: TGTGCCAGCAGCTTATGGGGGAATGAAAAACTGTTTTTT. Protein: CASSLWGNEKLFF. The chain uses TRBV7-2 and TRBJ1-4, with D possibly being TRBD1 (5 bases). Deletions cut 2 bases from V and 5 bases from J, with 6 bases between. This CDR3 region has 13 residues. Germline loops: CDR1 SGHTA, CDR2 FQGNSA. The full variable domain, its missing parts supplied by reference TRBV7-2 and TRBJ1-4, is GAGVSQSPSNKVTEKGKDVELRCDPISGHTALYWYRQSLGQGLEFLIYFQGNSAPDKSGLPSDRFSAERTGGSVSTLTIQRTQQEDSAVYLCASSLWGNEKLFFGSGTQLSVL.

The chain joins TRBV5-4 to TRBJ2-3; 8 nucleotides agree with TRBD2. Germline CDR1 is SGHNT and CDR2 is YYREEE (reference sequence). There are 17 residues in the CDR3. The junction had 7 bases not matched to a gene; V was cut back by 1 base and J by 0 bases. CDR3 sequence: CASSLRLAGSSTDTQYF. CDR3 DNA: TGTGCCAGCAGCTTGCGATTAGCGGGGAGTAGCACAGATACGCAGTATTTT.

The V gene is TRBV6-1, the J gene TRBJ2-1; 13 bases match TRBD2. CDR1 and CDR2 (germline): MNHNS, SASEGT. The CDR3 is 14 amino acids. The V segment lost 8 bases and the J segment 4 bases; nucleotides outside the gene matches: 2. The CDR3 DNA is TGTGCCAGCGAGACTAGCGGGGGGTACAATGAGCAGTTCTTC. This translates into CASETSGGYNEQFF.

This chain connects TRBV2 to TRBJ2-1; D is unresolved. In germline, CDR1 is SNHLY, CDR2 FYNNEI. Between the trimmed V and J ends, which lost 3 bases and 2 bases, there was a span of 14 bases. The CDR3 length is 16 residues. CDR3 sequence reads: CASSDNSLVAYNEQFF. The CDR3 nucleotides are TGTGCCAGCAGTGATAATAGCCTCGTAGCCTACAATGAGCAGTTCTTC.

This clone was counted a few times. The V and J genes are TRBV27 and TRBJ1-6; TRBD1 matches 7 bases. This CDR3 contains 14 residues. Germline loops: CDR1 MNHEY, CDR2 SMNVEV (reference sequence). J lost 6 bases, V lost 4 bases, and 3 bases had no gene match. The CDR3 protein is CASSSAGGNSPLHF. The CDR3 coding sequence is TGTGCCAGCAGTTCGGCAGGGGGTAATTCACCCCTCCACTTT.

The chain employs TRBV7-2 and TRBJ2-3; TRBD1 is a possible D gene (5 bases). The length of the CDR3 is 13 residues. Germline CDR1 SGHTA, CDR2 FQGNSA. V shed 3 bases and J shed 1 base, with 5 bases lying between them. Written as DNA, the CDR3 is TGTGCCAGCAGCTTCAGGGGCACAGATACGCAGTATTTT. Its translation: CASSFRGTDTQYF.

V and J are TRBV11-3 and TRBJ2-5; perhaps TRBD2 as D (7 bases). V lost 1 base, J lost 4 bases, and 13 bases lay in between. Germline CDR1 reads SGHNT; CDR2 reads YENEEA. The CDR3 has 15 amino acids. CDR3 sequence reads: CASSLGGGLGETQYF. The DNA for the CDR3 is TGTGCCAGCAGCTTAGGCGGGGGCCTGGGAGAGACCCAGTACTTC.

The chain has TRBV19 and TRBJ1-1, with D unclear. Germline V gene sequence: CDR1 LNHDA, CDR2 SQIVND (reference sequence). V lost 3 bases to trimming and J lost 3 bases, with 14 bases between them. The CDR3 is made up of 15 amino acids. CDR3 sequence: CASSIVWRADTEAFF. In nucleotides, the CDR3 is TGTGCCAGTAGTATTGTCTGGAGGGCGGACACTGAAGCTTTCTTT.

In its sample, this clone was seen a few times. V is TRBV7-6 and J is TRBJ1-1, with a weak D call TRBD1 (5 bases). This CDR3 is built from 14 residues. Trimming removed 3 bases from V and 1 base from J, with 9 bases in between. The germline CDR1 and CDR2 sequences are SGHVS and FNYEAQ. Here the CDR3 DNA reads TGTGCCAGCAGCTTGGGCGGACAGAACACTGAAGCTTTCTTT. Translated, it gives CASSLGGQNTEAFF.

The chain has TRBV5-6 and TRBJ1-4; D possibly corresponds to TRBD1 (5 bases). V lost 4 bases to trimming and J lost 4 bases, with 8 bases between them. Germline values: CDR1 SGHDT, CDR2 YYEEEE. This CDR3 region has 13 residues. CDR3 nucleotides: TGTGCCAGCAGCCACAGGAATAATGAAAAACTGTTTTTT. Residues: CASSHRNNEKLFF.

The chain uses TRBV15 and TRBJ2-7; D possibly corresponds to TRBD1 (5 bases). With 3 bases removed from V and 4 bases from J, the gap between germline ends came to 16 bases. This CDR3 has 15 residues. Germline V lookup: CDR1 LNHNV, CDR2 YYDKDF (reference sequence). The CDR3 DNA reads as TGTGCCACCAGCAGGGGCGCAGGGTCGAGGTACGAGCAGTACTTC. Its translation is CATSRGAGSRYEQYF.

This clone was picked up one time. The rearrangement joins TRBV7-2 to TRBJ2-2; no clear D. The CDR3 length is 16 residues. V lost 5 bases, J lost 1 base, and 14 bases lay in between. Germline CDR1 SGHTA, CDR2 FQGNSA. For the CDR3, the DNA is TGTGCCAGCAGCCCCGGGTTTGGGGTGAACACCGGGGAGCTGTTTTTT. Translating gives CASSPGFGVNTGELFF.

This clone showed up just a few times. The chain links TRBV7-9 to TRBJ2-7; D gene uncertain. This CDR3 is 13 amino acids long. Between the trimmed V and J ends, which lost 3 bases and 5 bases, there was a span of 11 bases. The germline gives CDR1 SEHNR, CDR2 FQNEAQ (reference sequence). CDR3 protein: CASSLTPSDEQYF. In nucleotides, the CDR3 is TGTGCCAGCAGCTTGACTCCCTCGGACGAGCAGTACTTC.

This sequence joins TRBV9 and TRBJ2-3; 9 bases match TRBD2. The V and J ends lost 4 bases and 2 bases, in that order; junction bases with no gene match: 8. The CDR3 length is 16 residues. Germline CDR1 SGDLS, CDR2 YYNGEE. The CDR3 reads CASSPASGELTDTQYF. The CDR3 DNA follows: TGTGCCAGCAGCCCTGCTAGCGGGGAGCTCACAGATACGCAGTATTTT.

This chain joins TRBV6-1 and TRBJ2-3, with TRBD2 matching 8 bases. The CDR3 length is 15 residues. Germline V gives CDR1 MNHNS, CDR2 SASEGT. Germline trimming cut 6 bases from V and 4 bases from J; bases unmatched to any gene: 9. CDR3 DNA sequence: TGTGCCAGCAGCCACACTAGCGGTGGCCCAGATACGCAGTATTTT. This sequence encodes CASSHTSGGPDTQYF.

In this sample, this clone turned up a few times. The V gene is TRBV5-4, the J gene TRBJ1-4, with 8 positions matching TRBD1. The J segment lost 4 bases and the V segment lost 3 bases, leaving 2 bases of the junction unmatched. The germline V gene encodes CDR1 SGHNT and CDR2 YYREEE (reference sequence). The CDR3 is 14 residues long. Here the CDR3 reads CASSSDRDNEKLFF. Here the CDR3 DNA reads TGTGCCAGCAGCTCGGACAGGGATAATGAAAAACTGTTTTTT.

This clone was counted many times. The rearrangement uses TRBV7-9 and TRBJ1-2, with no clear D. CDR1 SEHNR and CDR2 FQNEAQ come from the germline V gene (reference sequence). This CDR3 is 15 amino acids long. V gave up 3 bases and J gave up 8 bases, with 19 bases separating them. The CDR3 DNA is TGTGCCAGCAGCTTCGAGTGGGCACCTATGGGAGGCTACACCTTC. It codes for CASSFEWAPMGGYTF.

Here the CDR3 DNA reads TGTGCCAGCAGCTTAGCCGGGCTCACGGATGGCTACACCTTC. Translating gives CASSLAGLTDGYTF. V usage is TRBV6-5 and J usage is TRBJ1-2; D is ambiguous. Germline V gives CDR1 MNHEY, CDR2 SVGAGI. The V end lost 6 bases, the J end lost 6 bases, and 17 bases lay between the germline ends. This CDR3 is built from 14 residues.

This clone showed up just once. V usage is TRBV18 and J usage is TRBJ2-5; 7 nucleotides agree with TRBD1. J was trimmed by 2 bases and V by 5 bases; bases with no gene match: 5. Per the germline V gene, CDR1 is KGHSH and CDR2 is LQKENI. The CDR3 is made up of 14 amino acids. The CDR3 coding sequence is TGTGCCAGCTCAACGGGACAGATTCAAGAGACCCAGTACTTC. This gives the protein CASSTGQIQETQYF.

The chain joins TRBV7-9 to TRBJ1-5; D is possibly TRBD1 (6 bases). CDR1 and CDR2 from the germline V gene are SEHNR and FQNEAQ (reference sequence). The CDR3 extends over 14 amino acids. V lost 1 base and J lost 4, with 8 bases in between. For the CDR3, the DNA is TGTGCCAGCAGCTTAGAAGGGGGGAATCAGCCCCAGCATTTT. Residues: CASSLEGGNQPQHF.